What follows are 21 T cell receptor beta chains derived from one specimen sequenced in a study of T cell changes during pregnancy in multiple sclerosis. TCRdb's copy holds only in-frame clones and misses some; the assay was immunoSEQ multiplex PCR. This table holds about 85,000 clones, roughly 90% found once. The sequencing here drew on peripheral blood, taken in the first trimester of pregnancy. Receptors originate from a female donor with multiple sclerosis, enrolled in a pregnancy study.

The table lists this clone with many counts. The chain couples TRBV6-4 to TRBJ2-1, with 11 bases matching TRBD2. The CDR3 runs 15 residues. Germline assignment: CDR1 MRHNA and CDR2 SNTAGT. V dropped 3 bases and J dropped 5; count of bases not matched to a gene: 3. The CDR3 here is CASSEGSGGDNEQFF. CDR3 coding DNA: TGTGCCAGCAGTGAGGGTAGCGGGGGGGACAATGAGCAGTTCTTC.

The CDR3: CASRSAGGSYEQYF. Here the CDR3 DNA reads TGTGCCAGCAGGTCAGCGGGAGGATCCTACGAGCAGTACTTC. This sequence joins TRBV6-5 and TRBJ2-7; 9 positions agree with TRBD2. CDR1 MNHEY and CDR2 SVGAGI come from the germline V gene. The CDR3 is 14 residues long. The V and J ends lost 6 bases and 1 base, in that order; junction bases with no gene match: 4.

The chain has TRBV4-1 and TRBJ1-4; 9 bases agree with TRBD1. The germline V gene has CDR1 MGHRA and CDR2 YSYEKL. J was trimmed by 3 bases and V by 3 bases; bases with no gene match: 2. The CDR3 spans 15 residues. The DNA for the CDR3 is TGCGCCAGCAGCCAGGGGACAGGGTCTAATGAAAAACTGTTTTTT. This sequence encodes CASSQGTGSNEKLFF.

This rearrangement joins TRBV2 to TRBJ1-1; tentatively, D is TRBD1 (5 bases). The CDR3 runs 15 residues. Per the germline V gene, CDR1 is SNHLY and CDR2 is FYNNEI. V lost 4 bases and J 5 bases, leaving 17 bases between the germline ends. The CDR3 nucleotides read TGTGCCAGCAGTGCCGGGACCGTCGGAGGGACTGAAGCTTTCTTT. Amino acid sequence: CASSAGTVGGTEAFF.

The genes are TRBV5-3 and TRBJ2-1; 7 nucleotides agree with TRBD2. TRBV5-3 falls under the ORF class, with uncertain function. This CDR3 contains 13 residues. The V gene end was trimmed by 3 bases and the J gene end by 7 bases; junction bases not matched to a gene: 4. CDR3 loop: CARSSYSGNEQFF. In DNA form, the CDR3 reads TGTGCCAGAAGCTCCTATAGCGGGAATGAGCAGTTCTTC.

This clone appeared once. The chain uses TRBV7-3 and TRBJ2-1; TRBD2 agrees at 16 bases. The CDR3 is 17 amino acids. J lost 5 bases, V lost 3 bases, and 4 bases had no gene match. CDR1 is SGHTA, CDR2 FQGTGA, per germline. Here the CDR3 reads CASSLGLAGGRNNEQFF. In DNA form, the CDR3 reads TGTGCCAGCAGCTTGGGACTAGCGGGGGGGCGTAACAATGAGCAGTTCTTC.

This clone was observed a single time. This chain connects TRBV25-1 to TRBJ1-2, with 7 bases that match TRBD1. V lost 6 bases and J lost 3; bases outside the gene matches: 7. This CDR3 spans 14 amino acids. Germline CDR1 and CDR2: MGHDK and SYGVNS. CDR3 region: CASSRPGQDYGYTF. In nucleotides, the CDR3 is TGTGCCAGCAGCCGGCCCGGACAGGACTATGGCTACACCTTC.

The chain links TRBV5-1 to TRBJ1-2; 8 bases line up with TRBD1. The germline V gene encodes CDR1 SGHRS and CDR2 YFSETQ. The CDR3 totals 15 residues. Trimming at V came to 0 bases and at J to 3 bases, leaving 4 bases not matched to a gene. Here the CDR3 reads CASSLGQGADYGYTF. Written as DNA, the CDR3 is TGCGCCAGCAGCTTGGGTCAGGGGGCGGACTATGGCTACACCTTC.

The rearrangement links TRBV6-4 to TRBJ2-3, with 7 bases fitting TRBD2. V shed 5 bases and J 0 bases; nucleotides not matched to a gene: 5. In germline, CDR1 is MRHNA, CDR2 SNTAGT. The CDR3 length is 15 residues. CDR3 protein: CASSTSAGSTDTQYF. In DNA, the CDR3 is TGTGCCAGCAGTACATCAGCGGGAAGCACAGATACGCAGTATTTT.

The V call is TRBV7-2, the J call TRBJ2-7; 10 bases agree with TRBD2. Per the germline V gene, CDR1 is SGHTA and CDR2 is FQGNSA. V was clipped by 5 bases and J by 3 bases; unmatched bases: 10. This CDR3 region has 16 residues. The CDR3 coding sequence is TGTGCCAGCAGCCCTCTAACTCTAGCGGGAGACTACGAGCAGTACTTC. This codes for CASSPLTLAGDYEQYF.

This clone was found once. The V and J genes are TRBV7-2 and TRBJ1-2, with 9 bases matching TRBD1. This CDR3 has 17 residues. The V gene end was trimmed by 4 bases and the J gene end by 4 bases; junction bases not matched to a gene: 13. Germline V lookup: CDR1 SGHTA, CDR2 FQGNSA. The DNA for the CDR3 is TGTGCCAGCAGCTCACCGGGACAGGGAGGGGTGGGCTATGGCTACACCTTC. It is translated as CASSSPGQGGVGYGYTF.

In DNA, the CDR3 is TGCGCCAGCAGCCAGCCCTCGAGGGGGGGGGCCTTAGATACGCAGTATTTT. It codes for CASSQPSRGGALDTQYF. The chain carries TRBV4-3 and TRBJ2-3, with TRBD2 as a possible D gene (7 bases). The CDR3 runs 17 residues. V was clipped by 3 bases and J by 5 bases, with 21 bases between them. The germline V gene encodes CDR1 LGHNA and CDR2 YSLEER.

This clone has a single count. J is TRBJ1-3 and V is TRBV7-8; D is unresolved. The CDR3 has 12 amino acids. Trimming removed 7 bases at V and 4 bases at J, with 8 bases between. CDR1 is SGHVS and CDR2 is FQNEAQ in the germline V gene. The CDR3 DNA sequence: TGTGCCAGCACCTTGGCCGGAAACACCATATATTTT. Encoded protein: CASTLAGNTIYF.

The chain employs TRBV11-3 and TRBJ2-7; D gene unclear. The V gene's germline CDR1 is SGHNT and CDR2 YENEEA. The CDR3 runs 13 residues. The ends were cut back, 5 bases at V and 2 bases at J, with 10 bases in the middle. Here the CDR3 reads CASSPTLAYEQYF. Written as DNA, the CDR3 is TGTGCCAGCAGCCCGACCCTAGCCTACGAGCAGTACTTC.

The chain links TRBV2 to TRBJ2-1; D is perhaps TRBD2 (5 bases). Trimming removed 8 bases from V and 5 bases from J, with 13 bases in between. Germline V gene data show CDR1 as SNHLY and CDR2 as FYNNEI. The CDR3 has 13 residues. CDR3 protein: CASHEDFNNEQFF. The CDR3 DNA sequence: TGTGCCAGCCACGAGGACTTCAACAATGAGCAGTTCTTC.

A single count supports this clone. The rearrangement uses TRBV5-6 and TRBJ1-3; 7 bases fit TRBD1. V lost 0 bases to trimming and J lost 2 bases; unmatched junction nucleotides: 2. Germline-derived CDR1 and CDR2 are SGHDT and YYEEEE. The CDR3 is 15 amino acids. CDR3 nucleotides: TGTGCCAGCAGCTTGGTAGGGGGCCCTGGAAACACCATATATTTT. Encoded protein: CASSLVGGPGNTIYF.

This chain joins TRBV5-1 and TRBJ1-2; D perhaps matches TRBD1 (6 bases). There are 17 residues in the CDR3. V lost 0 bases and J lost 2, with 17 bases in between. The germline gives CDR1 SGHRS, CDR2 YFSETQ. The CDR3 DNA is TGCGCCAGCAGCTTGGATCAGGGGAAGGGACCCAACTATGGCTACACCTTC. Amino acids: CASSLDQGKGPNYGYTF.

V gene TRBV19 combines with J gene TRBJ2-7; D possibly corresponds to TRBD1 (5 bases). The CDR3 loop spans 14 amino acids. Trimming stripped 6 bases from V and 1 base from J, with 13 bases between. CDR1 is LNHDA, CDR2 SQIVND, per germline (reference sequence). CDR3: CASRSTALSYEQYF. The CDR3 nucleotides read TGTGCCAGTAGGTCGACAGCGTTATCCTACGAGCAGTACTTC.

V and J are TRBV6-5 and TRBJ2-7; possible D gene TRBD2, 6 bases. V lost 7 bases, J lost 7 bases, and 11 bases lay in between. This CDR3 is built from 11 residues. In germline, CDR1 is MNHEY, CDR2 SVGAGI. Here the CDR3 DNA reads TGTGCCAGCAATACCGGGGGAGAGCAGTACTTC. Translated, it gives CASNTGGEQYF.

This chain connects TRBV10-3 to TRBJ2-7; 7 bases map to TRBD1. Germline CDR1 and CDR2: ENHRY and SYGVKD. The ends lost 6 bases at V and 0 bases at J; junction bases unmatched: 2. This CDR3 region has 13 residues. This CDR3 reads CAIRGTVSYEQYF. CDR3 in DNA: TGTGCCATCAGAGGGACAGTCTCCTACGAGCAGTACTTC.

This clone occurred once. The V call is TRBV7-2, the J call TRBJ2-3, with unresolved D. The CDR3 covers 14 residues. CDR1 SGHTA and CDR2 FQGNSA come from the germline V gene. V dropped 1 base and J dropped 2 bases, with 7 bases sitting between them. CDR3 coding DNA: TGTGCCAGCAGCTTAGTGACAATCACAGATACGCAGTATTTT. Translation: CASSLVTITDTQYF.